This T cell receptor beta chain was captured in a study of cytomegalovirus exposure and HLA in healthy donors. With V trimmed by 0 bases and J by 4 bases, 16 bases remained unmatched. The CDR3 runs 19 residues. From germline, CDR1 is SGDLS and CDR2 YYNGEE. Study-wide points: Most subjects had HLA-A and HLA-B alleles reportedly predicted accurately by TCR beta sequences. The study put 150 to 200 TCR beta chains on its list as cytomegalovirus-associated. A later analysis found TCR association rates differed by HLA locus, highest for DRB1 and lowest for HLA-C.

Points on this clone: Its target is not known.

Use of 60 Vbeta and 13 Jbeta primers characterized the PCR. Methods used by the authors: An analysis performed later counted about 80 million unique TCR beta chains (roughly 11 million of them shared). TCRdb's copy holds only in-frame clones and misses some; the assay was immunoSEQ multiplex PCR. D and trimming come from the DNA, and the V and J calls and clone size come from that table. The sample table includes around 160,000 clones. This TCR was sampled from a woman aged 45-65 years in good health and CMV-seronegative. The chain has TRBV9 and TRBJ2-1; 7 nucleotides agree with TRBD2. Sequencing was carried out using PBMCs. CDR3 residues: CASSVVGGIAGPMYNEQFF. DNA of the CDR3: TGTGCCAGCAGCGTAGTGGGGGGGATAGCGGGCCCGATGTACAATGAGCAGTTCTTC.